Presented here are 22 T cell receptor beta chains from one specimen sequenced in a study of blood T cell repertoires in COVID-19. The protocol was immunoSEQ multiplex PCR, while the TCRdb copy is restricted to in-frame clones and leaves out a portion. The repertoire holds about 150,000 clones, over 65% seen once, with 2.2% in the top ten. The sequenced sample consisted of peripheral blood. These receptors originate from a man aged 65-85 years with acute or convalescent COVID-19.

This chain uses TRBV7-9 with TRBJ2-5; 10 bases fit TRBD2. V lost 6 bases, J lost 2 bases, and 6 bases stayed unmatched. This CDR3 is built from 15 residues. The germline CDR1 and CDR2 sequences are SEHNR and FQNEAQ (reference sequence). CDR3 coding DNA: TGTGCCAGCAGGTATACTAGCGGGGCTCAAGAGACCCAGTACTTC. Translation gives CASRYTSGAQETQYF.

This sequence joins TRBV18 and TRBJ2-5; perhaps TRBD2 as D (6 bases). In germline, CDR1 is KGHSH, CDR2 LQKENI. The CDR3 length is 14 residues. Trimming shortened V by 0 bases and J by 5 bases, and 10 bases separated the two germline ends. The CDR3 DNA reads TGTGCCAGCTCACCACCCGCAGGAGGGGAGACCCAGTACTTC. Its protein is CASSPPAGGETQYF.

The chain uses TRBV9 and TRBJ2-1; TRBD1 matches at 7 bases. The CDR3 contains 15 residues. The germline CDR1 and CDR2 sequences are SGDLS and YYNGEE. V was pared by 4 bases and J by 0 bases, with 4 bases of the junction left unmatched. CDR3 in amino acids: CASSRTGDSYNEQFF. In nucleotides, the CDR3 is TGTGCCAGCAGCCGTACAGGGGACTCCTACAATGAGCAGTTCTTC.

The V gene is TRBV4-1, the J gene TRBJ2-7; 7 nucleotides agree with TRBD2. CDR3 size: 14 residues. Trimming at V came to 1 base and at J to 0 bases, leaving 0 bases not matched to a gene. CDR1 MGHRA and CDR2 YSYEKL come from the germline V gene. The CDR3 DNA sequence: TGCGCCAGCAGCCAAGCTAGCGGCTCCTACGAGCAGTACTTC. This sequence encodes CASSQASGSYEQYF.

V is TRBV5-1 and J is TRBJ2-2; D is perhaps TRBD2 (5 bases). The CDR3 is 15 amino acids. CDR1 SGHRS and CDR2 YFSETQ come from the germline V gene. V was shortened by 4 bases and J by 1 base, with 11 bases between the two germline ends. In DNA, the CDR3 is TGCGCCAGCAGCGTCGGACTCCTGAACACCGGGGAGCTGTTTTTT. Translation: CASSVGLLNTGELFF.

DNA for the CDR3: TGTGCCATCAGTGAGCCCGGGGCGGGAGGGAAAGAGACCCAGTACTTC. It codes for CAISEPGAGGKETQYF. The chain has TRBV10-3 and TRBJ2-5, with 9 bases fitting TRBD2. This CDR3 has 16 residues. Germline trimming cut 2 bases from V and 3 bases from J; bases unmatched to any gene: 7. Germline V gives CDR1 ENHRY, CDR2 SYGVKD.

V usage is TRBV19 and J usage is TRBJ2-3, with 10 bases lining up with TRBD2. The CDR3 is 14 amino acids. With 7 bases clipped from V and 2 bases from J, the junction kept 3 bases outside the gene matches. CDR1 is LNHDA, CDR2 SQIVND, per germline (reference sequence). The CDR3 loop is CASTLAGDTDTQYF. CDR3 sequence (DNA): TGTGCCAGTACCCTAGCGGGAGACACAGATACGCAGTATTTT. The full variable domain, its missing parts supplied by reference TRBV19 and TRBJ2-3, is DGGITQSPKYLFRKEGQNVTLSCEQNLNHDAMYWYRQDPGQGLRLIYYSQIVNDFQKGDIAEGYSVSREKKESFPLTVTSAQKNPTAFYLCASTLAGDTDTQYFGPGTRLTVL.

The V gene is TRBV7-3, the J gene TRBJ2-3; D is possibly TRBD1 (5 bases). This CDR3 is built from 16 residues. Per the germline V gene, CDR1 is SGHTA and CDR2 is FQGTGA. Trimming cost V 1 base and J 1 base, with 12 bases left between them. The CDR3 region has the DNA TGTGCCAGCAGCTTAAGGGTGGCAGGGCGCACAGATACGCAGTATTTT. It translates to CASSLRVAGRTDTQYF.

The gene calls are TRBV19 and TRBJ1-1, with 7 bases lining up with TRBD1. The CDR3 length is 13 residues. Looked up from germline, CDR1 is LNHDA and CDR2 is SQIVND (reference sequence). V gave up 5 bases and J gave up 3 bases; unmatched junction bases: 3. CDR3 nucleotides: TGTGCCAGTAGTGTCGACAGGGACACTGAAGCTTTCTTT. This translates into CASSVDRDTEAFF.

J is TRBJ2-5 and V is TRBV9; 16 positions agree with TRBD2. V lost 4 bases, J lost 2 bases, and 8 bases stayed unmatched. Looked up from germline, CDR1 is SGDLS and CDR2 is YYNGEE. The CDR3 spans 18 residues. In nucleotides, the CDR3 is TGTGCCAGCAGCCGAGGATGGGGACTAGCGGGGGGGCAAGAGACCCAGTACTTC. This translates into CASSRGWGLAGGQETQYF.

CDR3 region: CASSQYTDTQYF. The CDR3 DNA reads as TGTGCCAGCAGCCAGTACACAGATACGCAGTATTTT. The chain joins TRBV3-1 (or the pseudogene TRBV3-2) to TRBJ2-3; D gene ambiguous. Germline loops: CDR1 LGHDT, CDR2 YNNKEL (reference sequence). V gave up 3 bases and J gave up 2 bases, with 3 bases separating them. The CDR3 is made up of 12 amino acids.

V and J are TRBV5-1 and TRBJ1-2; a weak D match, TRBD1 (5 bases). CDR3 length: 14 residues. Trimming removed 4 bases at V and 6 bases at J, with 16 bases between. Germline loops: CDR1 SGHRS, CDR2 YFSETQ. The CDR3 DNA sequence: TGCGCCAGCAGCCCCGCCAGGGTAGGTGATGGCTACACCTTC. Residues: CASSPARVGDGYTF. Supplemented by reference TRBV5-1 and TRBJ1-2, the full variable domain reads KAGVTQTPRYLIKTRGQQVTLSCSPISGHRSVSWYQQTPGQGLQFLFEYFSETQRNKGNFPGRFSGRQFSNSRSEMNVSTLELGDSALYLCASSPARVGDGYTFGSGTRLTVV.

This clone was seen a few times. The V gene is TRBV5-1, the J gene TRBJ2-3; D is possibly TRBD2 (5 bases). Germline CDR1 and CDR2: SGHRS and YFSETQ. V lost 0 bases and J 2 bases, leaving 10 bases between the germline ends. This CDR3 is 15 amino acids long. CDR3 DNA: TGCGCCAGCAGCTTGGTTTCGGGGTTCACAGATACGCAGTATTTT. The encoded protein is CASSLVSGFTDTQYF.

Worth noting for this clone: This specimen includes other DNA sequences encoding the same CDR3. V gene TRBV6-5 combines with J gene TRBJ1-3; D gene ambiguous. V was clipped by 2 bases and J by 3 bases, with 5 bases between them. CDR3 length: 13 amino acids. From germline, CDR1 is MNHEY and CDR2 SVGAGI. CDR3: CASSYRSGNTIYF. Here the CDR3 DNA reads TGTGCCAGCAGTTACCGTAGTGGAAACACCATATATTTT.

The chain recombines TRBV5-1 with TRBJ2-5; D not certain. The V and J ends lost 3 bases and 0 bases respectively, with 12 bases between them. The length of the CDR3 is 15 residues. Germline V gives CDR1 SGHRS, CDR2 YFSETQ. CDR3 DNA: TGCGCCAGCAGCTCCGCGTGGGCCAACCAAGAGACCCAGTACTTC. Translated, it gives CASSSAWANQETQYF.

The chain is built from TRBV5-6 and TRBJ2-1, with TRBD1 matching over 9 bases. The germline V gene encodes CDR1 SGHDT and CDR2 YYEEEE. The CDR3 covers 13 residues. V shed 4 bases, J shed 9 bases, and the junction held 5 bases outside the gene matches. CDR3 DNA sequence: TGTGCCAGCAGCATGGACAGGGGCGGTGAGCAGTTCTTC. Its protein product is CASSMDRGGEQFF. Using reference TRBV5-6 and TRBJ2-1 for the parts outside the CDR3, the full variable domain is DAGVTQSPTHLIKTRGQQVTLRCSPKSGHDTVSWYQQALGQGPQFIFQYYEEEERQRGNFPDRFSGHQFPNYSSELNVNALLLGDSALYLCASSMDRGGEQFFGPGTRLTVL.

CDR3 in amino acids: CAIRDENVAEAFF. CDR3 coding DNA: TGTGCCATCAGAGATGAGAACGTGGCTGAAGCTTTCTTT. The chain joins TRBV10-3 to TRBJ1-1; D gene ambiguous. Germline assignment: CDR1 ENHRY and CDR2 SYGVKD. Between the trimmed V and J ends, which lost 6 bases and 6 bases, there was a span of 14 bases. This CDR3 spans 13 amino acids.

This sequence joins TRBV27 and TRBJ1-2; the D gene is possibly TRBD1 (6 bases). From germline, CDR1 is MNHEY and CDR2 SMNVEV (reference sequence). V lost 6 bases and J 6 bases, leaving 14 bases between the germline ends. The CDR3 extends over 13 amino acids. CDR3 nucleotides: TGTGCCAGCAGGAGGACAGCCGACCATGGCTACACCTTC. It encodes CASRRTADHGYTF.

V is TRBV5-1 and J is TRBJ2-2, with 10 bases lining up with TRBD2. The CDR3 extends over 15 amino acids. Germline CDR1 reads SGHRS; CDR2 reads YFSETQ. V was clipped by 2 bases and J by 7 bases; unmatched bases: 5. The CDR3 DNA reads as TGCGCCAGCAGCTTTGCTAGCGGGGGTGTCGGGGAGCTGTTTTTT. This translates into CASSFASGGVGELFF.

The V gene is TRBV5-1, the J gene TRBJ1-4; 8 nucleotides line up with TRBD1. Trimming at V came to 2 bases and at J to 6 bases, leaving 6 bases not matched to a gene. The CDR3 runs 15 residues. Germline-derived CDR1 and CDR2 are SGHRS and YFSETQ. CDR3 nucleotide sequence: TGCGCCAGCAGCTTACAGGACAGGGAGGATGAAAAACTGTTTTTT. As protein: CASSLQDREDEKLFF.

The chain's CDR3 is CASAPGGPRQPQHF. CDR3 nucleotide sequence: TGTGCCAGCGCCCCCGGGGGGCCTCGTCAGCCCCAGCATTTT. The genes are TRBV19 and TRBJ1-5; tentatively, D is TRBD1 (6 bases). CDR3 length equals 14 residues. Germline-derived CDR1 and CDR2 are LNHDA and SQIVND (reference sequence). V was cut by 9 bases and J by 6 bases, with 18 bases left in between.

V gene TRBV5-6 combines with J gene TRBJ1-2; TRBD1 matches 11 bases. V gave up 4 bases and J gave up 7 bases; unmatched junction bases: 12. CDR3 length: 16 amino acids. CDR1 and CDR2 (germline): SGHDT, YYEEEE. The CDR3 region has the DNA TGTGCCAGCAGCCAAATCTTAGGACAGGGGGCAGGTGGCTACACCTTC. As protein: CASSQILGQGAGGYTF.